Listed below are T cell receptor beta chains from one sample, sequenced in a study of neurological immune-mediated disorders. TCRdb fed the 5' RACE reads into MiXCR, producing one record per CDR3 protein. The sample lists roughly 100,000 distinct CDR3 sequences, 11% occurring once. The sequenced material came from PBMCs. These TCRs come from a female donor with HTLV-1-associated myelopathy (HAM/TSP). Both conserved end residues are part of each CDR3. The D gene is left open where the match is weak. Clone size is stated in some rows and not others, as once, few, many or a class when expanded.

TRBD2	many	TRBJ2-1	TRBV20-1	CSARLTSGGHEQFF	TGCAGTGCTAGACTTACTAGCGGGGGCCATGAGCAGTTCTTC
-	many	TRBJ2-3	TRBV5-1	CASSPGGTPADTQYF	TGCGCCAGCAGCCCCGGGGGAACTCCGGCAGATACGCAGTATTTT
-	-	TRBJ2-6	TRBV7-3	CASRSGSGGANVLTF	TGTGCCAGCAGGTCGGGCTCGGGGGGGGCCAACGTCCTGACTTTC
-	many	TRBJ2-2	TRBV5-1	CASSSNLLVSGELFF	TGCGCCAGCAGCTCCAACCTTCTTGTCTCCGGGGAGCTGTTTTTT
-	few	TRBJ1-2	TRBV20-1	CSAPLPGGAYGYTF	TGCAGTGCTCCTCTCCCGGGCGGAGCCTATGGCTACACCTTC
TRBD1	few	TRBJ2-3	TRBV11-2	CASSPDRLTDTQYF	TGTGCCAGCAGTCCGGACAGGCTCACAGATACGCAGTATTTT
-	many	TRBJ1-1	TRBV12-3/TRBV12-4	CASSLDLRAAFF	TGTGCCAGCAGTTTAGATCTCCGGGCGGCTTTCTTT
TRBD2	many	TRBJ2-2	TRBV24-1	CATSDPAAGGAGELFF	TGTGCCACCAGTGATCCCGCAGCGGGGGGAGCCGGGGAGCTGTTTTTT
-	many	TRBJ2-5	TRBV7-8	CASSFVGGRETQYF	TGTGCCAGCAGCTTTGTCGGGGGGCGGGAGACCCAGTACTTC
-	many	TRBJ2-7	TRBV2	CVSSAPGSKGHEQYF	TGTGTCAGCAGTGCCCCGGGTTCGAAAGGCCACGAGCAGTACTTC
-	many	TRBJ2-3	TRBV28	CASSFLGTGQAQYF	TGTGCCAGCAGTTTTCTGGGGACGGGACAAGCGCAGTATTTT
TRBD1	many	TRBJ2-1	TRBV5-1	CASSLVGTDYNEQFF	TGCGCCAGCAGCTTGGTCGGGACAGACTACAATGAGCAGTTCTTC
TRBD2	few	TRBJ2-3	TRBV28	CASYPSGGAGTQYF	TGTGCCAGCTATCCCAGCGGGGGGGCCGGAACGCAGTATTTT
-	many	TRBJ2-2	TRBV5-6	CASSLLAGELFF	TGTGCCAGCAGCTTACTAGCCGGGGAGCTGTTTTTT
-	many	TRBJ2-7	TRBV7-2	CASSPTTPYPYEQYF	TGTGCCAGCAGCCCGACGACTCCTTACCCCTACGAGCAGTACTTC
-	many	TRBJ2-3	TRBV5-1	CASSPGTSTDTQYF	TGCGCCAGCAGTCCAGGGACTAGCACAGATACGCAGTATTTT
TRBD1	-	TRBJ2-1	TRBV2	CASSTGTGEGASYNEQFF	TGTGCCAGCAGTACCGGGACAGGGGAGGGTGCCTCCTACAATGAGCAGTTCTTC
-	many	TRBJ2-5	TRBV29-1	CSVERGRPGEGETQYF	TGCAGCGTTGAAAGGGGAAGGCCAGGGGAGGGAGAGACCCAGTACTTC
-	-	TRBJ2-2	TRBV6-5	CASMWGLLGTGELFF	TGTGCCAGCATGTGGGGACTGCTCGGCACCGGGGAGCTGTTTTTT
-	many	TRBJ2-3	TRBV5-1	CASSLAPGGPSTDTQYF	TGCGCCAGCAGCTTGGCCCCCGGGGGGCCCAGCACAGATACGCAGTATTTT
-	-	TRBJ2-5	TRBV9	CASSPRTLPAETQYF	TGTGCCAGCAGCCCCCGGACACTACCGGCAGAGACCCAGTACTTC
-	many	TRBJ1-2	TRBV5-1	CASSDRDFYGYTF	TGCGCCAGCAGCGACCGGGACTTTTATGGCTACACCTTC
TRBD2	many	TRBJ2-7	TRBV20-1	CSAAGGGYEQYF	TGCAGTGCTGCGGGGGGAGGTTACGAGCAGTACTTC
-	many	TRBJ2-3	TRBV18	CASSPSLDTQYF	TGTGCCAGCTCACCATCCCTAGATACGCAGTATTTT
-	many	TRBJ1-1	TRBV15	CATSRGQINTEAFF	TGTGCTACCAGCAGAGGACAGATAAACACTGAAGCTTTCTTT
-	many	TRBJ2-6	TRBV6-5	CASSRTTSGANVLTF	TGTGCCAGCAGTCGCACAACCTCTGGGGCCAACGTCCTGACTTTC
TRBD2	many	TRBJ2-5	TRBV20-1	CSASFGGGAPETQYF	TGCAGTGCTAGTTTTGGCGGGGGGGCGCCAGAGACCCAGTACTTC
-	many	TRBJ1-1	TRBV10-2	CASSDRSQNTEAFF	TGCGCCAGCAGTGATCGGTCCCAGAACACTGAAGCTTTCTTT
-	many	TRBJ2-7	TRBV5-1	CASSLEGSEQYF	TGCGCCAGCAGCTTGGAGGGTTCCGAGCAGTACTTC
TRBD1	many	TRBJ1-2	TRBV15	CATSRVDREYGYTF	TGTGCCACCAGCAGAGTAGACAGGGAGTATGGCTACACCTTC
TRBD1	medium-sized	TRBJ1-1	TRBV20-1	CSARKGARTEAFF	TGCAGTGCTAGAAAGGGGGCGAGGACTGAAGCTTTCTTT
TRBD1	medium-sized	TRBJ2-3	TRBV5-1	CASSSPQGASDTQYF	TGCGCCAGCAGCTCGCCACAGGGGGCATCGGATACGCAGTATTTT
-	many	TRBJ2-1	TRBV5-1	CASSLAQYFNEQFF	TGCGCCAGCAGCTTGGCGCAGTACTTCAATGAGCAGTTCTTC
-	-	TRBJ1-1	TRBV6-2/TRBV6-3	CASRETGGTEAFF	TGTGCCAGCAGAGAGACCGGGGGCACTGAAGCTTTCTTT
-	-	TRBJ2-7	TRBV6-1	CASSYNREGYEQYF	TGTGCCAGCAGTTATAACAGGGAGGGCTACGAGCAGTACTTC
-	many	TRBJ2-7	TRBV7-8	CASSLWAYEQYF	TGTGCCAGCAGCTTGTGGGCATACGAGCAGTACTTC
TRBD1	many	TRBJ2-7	TRBV5-1	CASSSRPGTGIGSYEQYF	TGCGCCAGCAGCTCTCGACCCGGGACAGGGATTGGCTCCTACGAGCAGTACTTC
-	many	TRBJ2-1	TRBV14	CASSQDRGGGQNEQFF	TGTGCCAGCAGCCAAGATAGGGGGGGGGGCCAAAATGAGCAGTTCTTC
TRBD2	many	TRBJ2-1	TRBV11-2	CASSGWGAGGQNEQFF	TGTGCCAGCAGCGGTTGGGGAGCGGGGGGGCAAAATGAGCAGTTCTTC
-	many	TRBJ2-3	TRBV5-1	CASSLGLYTDTQYF	TGCGCCAGCAGCTTGGGGTTGTACACAGATACGCAGTATTTT
TRBD2	many	TRBJ2-3	TRBV6-5	CASSYGRGFADTQYF	TGTGCCAGCAGTTATGGGCGGGGGTTCGCAGATACGCAGTATTTT
TRBD2	many	TRBJ2-3	TRBV7-2	CASSPTSGGADTQYF	TGTGCCAGCAGTCCGACTAGCGGGGGCGCCGATACGCAGTATTTT
-	many	TRBJ1-4	TRBV5-1	CASSLYGSFGEKLFF	TGCGCCAGCAGCTTGTATGGGAGCTTTGGTGAAAAACTGTTTTTT
TRBD1	-	TRBJ2-7	TRBV15	CTSSGGQGPYEQYF	TGTACCTCCAGCGGGGGACAGGGGCCCTACGAGCAGTACTTC
TRBD2	many	TRBJ2-3	TRBV29-1	CSASSGGFLDTQYF	TGCAGCGCTTCCAGCGGGGGATTTCTTGATACGCAGTATTTT
-	many	TRBJ2-3	TRBV12-3/TRBV12-4	CASSRRRGTSTDTQYF	TGTGCCAGCAGTCGCCGCCGGGGGACTAGCACAGATACGCAGTATTTT
-	many	TRBJ2-1	TRBV5-1	CATSNGQSNYNEQFF	TGCGCCACCTCAAACGGTCAGAGCAATTACAATGAGCAGTTCTTC
TRBD1	many	TRBJ2-6	TRBV7-3	CASSAGQGKTGANVLTF	TGTGCCAGCAGCGCGGGACAGGGCAAGACTGGGGCCAACGTCCTGACTTTC
-	many	TRBJ1-2	TRBV5-1	CASSLGGDYGYTF	TGCGCCAGCAGCTTGGGCGGAGACTATGGCTACACCTTC
TRBD2	many	TRBJ2-2	TRBV7-7	CASSFGSGKSNTGELFF	TGTGCCAGCAGCTTTGGTAGCGGGAAGTCGAACACCGGGGAGCTGTTTTTT
-	many	TRBJ2-1	TRBV7-9	CASSLASQGSYNEQFF	TGTGCCAGCAGCTTAGCGTCACAAGGCTCCTACAATGAGCAGTTCTTC